This is a list of T cell receptor beta chains from one sample in a study of blood T cell repertoires in COVID-19. Only in-frame clones appear in the TCRdb table, and some are missing; sequencing was by immunoSEQ multiplex PCR. Of around 320,000 clones detected, about nine tenths appear once; the ten largest clones hold about 7%. The source material was peripheral blood. The receptors were sampled from a woman aged 30 to 39 who had recovered from COVID-19. CDR3s include the opening cysteine and the closing phenylalanine or tryptophan. The D gene is left open where the match is weak. Expanded clones are given a class, and other clones once, few, many or no size at all.

J gene	D gene	V gene	clone size	CDR3 protein	CDR3 DNA
TRBJ1-5	-	TRBV27	-	CASNWGRNSNQPQHF	TGTGCCAGCAATTGGGGGCGGAATAGCAATCAGCCCCAGCATTTT
TRBJ2-6	TRBD1	TRBV6-1	-	CASSETGEGANVLTF	TGTGCCAGCAGTGAAACAGGGGAAGGGGCCAACGTCCTGACTTTC
TRBJ1-2	TRBD1	TRBV7-2	once	CASSAGQGRDGYTF	TGTGCCAGCAGTGCTGGACAGGGGAGGGATGGCTACACCTTC
TRBJ1-3	-	TRBV6-6	-	CASEAAHRENTIYF	TGTGCCAGCGAGGCTGCACACCGGGAAAACACCATATATTTT
TRBJ1-1	-	TRBV18	-	CASSPALGDTEAFF	TGTGCCAGCTCACCCGCATTAGGGGACACTGAAGCTTTCTTT
TRBJ1-5	TRBD1	TRBV5-5	-	CASSLVTGERNQPQHF	TGTGCCAGCAGCCTTGTGACAGGGGAGAGGAATCAGCCCCAGCATTTT
TRBJ2-3	TRBD2	TRBV6-6	-	CASSRLGRGGTDTQYF	TGTGCCAGCAGTCGACTAGGGCGGGGGGGCACAGATACGCAGTATTTT
TRBJ1-1	TRBD1	TRBV5-1	-	CASSLERDRGKAFF	TGCGCCAGCAGCTTGGAACGGGACAGGGGAAAAGCTTTCTTT
TRBJ1-2	-	TRBV25-1	once	CASSYRDFGGYTF	TGTGCCAGCAGTTATCGGGATTTCGGGGGCTACACCTTC
TRBJ2-7	-	TRBV10-3	-	CAIRAGPYEQYF	TGTGCCATCAGAGCGGGCCCGTACGAGCAGTACTTC
TRBJ1-1	-	TRBV6-2/TRBV6-3	-	CASSYRTGVNTEAFF	TGTGCCAGCAGTTACCGAACGGGGGTGAACACTGAAGCTTTCTTT
TRBJ1-2	-	TRBV9	-	CASTPDRRNYGYTF	TGTGCCAGCACCCCGGACAGACGTAACTATGGCTACACCTTC
TRBJ2-5	TRBD2	TRBV6-1	-	CASSSWPSGGETQYF	TGTGCCAGCAGTTCCTGGCCTAGCGGGGGAGAGACCCAGTACTTC